Listed below are T cell receptor beta chains from one sample, sequenced in a study of T cell responses to AZD1222 COVID-19 vaccine. Sequenced by immunoSEQ multiplex PCR; TCRdb stores in-frame clones only, minus some. The sample has more than 140,000 clones, more than 70% seen once. The sample in question was peripheral blood, obtained on day 0 of AZD1222 vaccination. Receptors originate from an adult in good health. Both conserved end residues are part of each CDR3. Fields, in order: clone size, D gene, V gene, J gene, CDR3 protein, CDR3 DNA. The D gene is left open where the match is weak. A clone size is listed for some rows: how often the clone was seen (once, few, many), or a class if it is expanded.

size: few
D: .
V: TRBV7-9
J: TRBJ1-3
CDR3: CASSPAGTDSGNTIYF
DNA: TGTGCCAGCAGCCCGGCCGGGACGGACTCTGGAAACACCATATATTTT

size: once
D: TRBD2
V: TRBV27
J: TRBJ2-1
CDR3: CASSPYRGSGSSEQFF
DNA: TGTGCCAGCAGTCCCTACCGGGGGAGCGGGAGCAGTGAGCAGTTCTTC

size: .
D: .
V: TRBV3-1/TRBV3-2
J: TRBJ2-2
CDR3: CASSRLAGTANTGELFF
DNA: TGTGCCAGCAGCCGCCTAGCCGGGACTGCGAACACCGGGGAGCTGTTTTTT

size: once
D: TRBD1
V: TRBV28
J: TRBJ1-2
CDR3: CASSSGTGRYYTF
DNA: TGTGCCAGCAGTTCCGGGACAGGTAGATATTACACCTTC

size: .
D: .
V: TRBV29-1
J: TRBJ1-2
CDR3: CSVERGDGYTF
DNA: TGCAGCGTTGAACGAGGGGACGGCTACACCTTC

size: .
D: .
V: TRBV3-1/TRBV3-2
J: TRBJ1-5
CDR3: CASSQDPLPNQPQHF
DNA: TGTGCCAGCAGCCAAGATCCTCTACCAAATCAGCCCCAGCATTTT

size: .
D: .
V: TRBV9
J: TRBJ1-3
CDR3: CASSVGLGVGNTIYF
DNA: TGTGCCAGCAGCGTAGGTCTGGGGGTTGGAAACACCATATATTTT

size: .
D: .
V: TRBV28
J: TRBJ2-1
CDR3: CASSTGNNEQFF
DNA: TGTGCCAGCAGTACAGGGAACAATGAGCAGTTCTTC

size: .
D: .
V: TRBV2
J: TRBJ1-5
CDR3: CASSAGAGFGNQPQHF
DNA: TGTGCCAGCAGTGCAGGGGCGGGGTTTGGCAATCAGCCCCAGCATTTT

size: .
D: .
V: TRBV9
J: TRBJ2-7
CDR3: CASSVDGLTYEQYF
DNA: TGTGCCAGCAGCGTAGATGGCTTAACCTACGAGCAGTACTTC

size: .
D: TRBD1
V: TRBV5-1
J: TRBJ1-2
CDR3: CATPTGDGYTF
DNA: TGCGCCACACCGACAGGGGACGGCTACACCTTC

size: .
D: .
V: TRBV6-1
J: TRBJ2-1
CDR3: CASSEARWEQFF
DNA: TGTGCCAGCAGTGAAGCAAGATGGGAGCAGTTCTTC

size: .
D: TRBD2
V: TRBV5-1
J: TRBJ2-7
CDR3: CASGLAGGPTSYEQYF
DNA: TGCGCCAGCGGACTAGCGGGAGGCCCCACCTCCTACGAGCAGTACTTC

size: .
D: .
V: TRBV7-8
J: TRBJ2-7
CDR3: CASSLYGGTAYEQYF
DNA: TGTGCCAGCAGCTTATATGGCGGGACCGCCTACGAGCAGTACTTC

size: .
D: .
V: TRBV2
J: TRBJ1-2
CDR3: CASSENEVHGNGYTF
DNA: TGTGCCAGCAGTGAAAACGAGGTTCACGGGAATGGCTACACCTTC

size: .
D: .
V: TRBV7-2
J: TRBJ1-4
CDR3: CASSLDPGAYEKLFF
DNA: TGTGCCAGCAGCTTAGATCCGGGGGCATATGAAAAACTGTTTTTT

size: .
D: TRBD2
V: TRBV5-1
J: TRBJ2-3
CDR3: CASSLVGGRVTDTQYF
DNA: TGCGCCAGCAGCTTGGTGGGCGGGAGGGTCACAGATACGCAGTATTTT

size: .
D: .
V: TRBV6-5
J: TRBJ2-7
CDR3: CASSYGAASYEQYF
DNA: TGTGCCAGCAGTTACGGGGCCGCTTCCTACGAGCAGTACTTC

size: .
D: TRBD1
V: TRBV6-6
J: TRBJ1-2
CDR3: CASSRSGGTGMNYGYTF
DNA: TGTGCCAGCAGTCGCTCGGGCGGGACAGGGATGAACTATGGCTACACCTTC

size: .
D: .
V: TRBV28
J: TRBJ1-2
CDR3: CASSLLGGGGYTF
DNA: TGTGCCAGCAGTTTATTGGGAGGGGGTGGCTACACCTTC

size: .
D: .
V: TRBV14
J: TRBJ2-2
CDR3: CASSPNTGELFF
DNA: TGTGCCAGCAGCCCAAACACCGGGGAGCTGTTTTTT

size: .
D: TRBD2
V: TRBV11-2
J: TRBJ2-1
CDR3: CASSPGLAKNEQFF
DNA: TGTGCCAGCAGCCCGGGACTAGCGAAGAATGAGCAGTTCTTC

size: few
D: .
V: TRBV5-4
J: TRBJ1-5
CDR3: CASSSEGTNQPQHF
DNA: TGTGCCAGCAGCTCTGAGGGGACCAATCAGCCCCAGCATTTT

size: .
D: .
V: TRBV6-6
J: TRBJ2-5
CDR3: CASSYSRVSETQYF
DNA: TGTGCCAGCAGTTACTCCCGGGTGTCCGAGACCCAGTACTTC

size: few
D: .
V: TRBV7-3
J: TRBJ1-2
CDR3: CASSSSGSLNYGYTF
DNA: TGTGCCAGCAGCTCCTCCGGGAGTCTCAACTATGGCTACACCTTC

size: .
D: TRBD2
V: TRBV15
J: TRBJ2-2
CDR3: CATSRVSGGRSYTGELFF
DNA: TGTGCCACCAGCAGAGTATCTGGCGGGAGGTCTTACACCGGGGAGCTGTTTTTT

size: .
D: .
V: TRBV6-6
J: TRBJ1-2
CDR3: CASRQLYGYTF
DNA: TGTGCCAGCAGACAGCTCTATGGCTACACCTTC

size: .
D: TRBD1
V: TRBV9
J: TRBJ1-4
CDR3: CASSVGGGREKLFF
DNA: TGTGCCAGCAGCGTAGGAGGGGGCAGGGAAAAACTGTTTTTT

size: .
D: .
V: TRBV18
J: TRBJ2-3
CDR3: CASSLTDTQYF
DNA: TGTGCCAGCTCATTAACAGATACGCAGTATTTT

size: .
D: .
V: TRBV20-1
J: TRBJ2-7
CDR3: CSARQEYEQYF
DNA: TGCAGTGCGAGACAGGAATACGAGCAGTACTTC

size: .
D: .
V: TRBV30
J: TRBJ1-2
CDR3: CAWSVSGGRNYGYTF
DNA: TGTGCCTGGAGTGTTTCGGGGGGCCGTAACTATGGCTACACCTTC

size: .
D: TRBD1
V: TRBV27
J: TRBJ1-6
CDR3: CASRPFRTGQGSPLHF
DNA: TGTGCCAGCAGACCTTTTAGGACAGGGCAGGGTTCACCCCTCCACTTT

size: .
D: TRBD1
V: TRBV28
J: TRBJ1-2
CDR3: CASTRFRGATNYGYTF
DNA: TGTGCCAGCACTCGATTCAGGGGGGCGACTAACTATGGCTACACCTTC

size: once
D: .
V: TRBV30
J: TRBJ1-1
CDR3: CAWAQRDTEAFF
DNA: TGTGCCTGGGCACAGAGGGACACTGAAGCTTTCTTT

size: .
D: .
V: TRBV6-5
J: TRBJ1-4
CDR3: CANGGVRGKLFF
DNA: TGTGCCAACGGAGGGGTAAGGGGGAAACTGTTTTTT

size: .
D: .
V: TRBV29-1
J: TRBJ2-3
CDR3: CSVEVRRTDTQYF
DNA: TGCAGCGTTGAAGTCCGGCGCACAGATACGCAGTATTTT

size: .
D: .
V: TRBV5-1
J: TRBJ1-3
CDR3: CASSLGTTGNTIYF
DNA: TGCGCCAGCAGCTTGGGTACTACTGGAAACACCATATATTTT